Each of the 30 T cell receptor beta chains below was sequenced from the same sample in a study of cytomegalovirus exposure and HLA in healthy donors. With 60 Vbeta and 13 Jbeta primers, the PCR was carried out. Repertoires were generated with immunoSEQ multiplex PCR, while TCRdb's copy carries only in-frame clones and drops some. The sample has roughly 90,000 clones, around 90% seen once. The sample taken for sequencing was PBMCs. Receptor source: a man between 18 and 35 years old in good health and CMV-seronegative.

The V and J genes are TRBV30 and TRBJ1-2, with D possibly TRBD1 on 5 matching bases. The V and J ends lost 2 bases and 4 bases respectively, with 8 bases between them. The germline CDR1 and CDR2 sequences are GTSNPN and SVGIG (reference sequence). CDR3 length equals 12 residues. The chain's CDR3 is CAWSQGSYGYTF. DNA of the CDR3: TGTGCCTGGAGTCAGGGTTCCTATGGCTACACCTTC.

This clone has only one observation. The gene calls are TRBV28 and TRBJ1-3; 10 nucleotides align to TRBD1. Germline lookup yields CDR1 MDHEN and CDR2 SYDVKM. The V and J ends lost 4 bases and 1 base, in that order; junction bases with no gene match: 4. This CDR3 region has 16 residues. As DNA, the CDR3 is TGTGCCAGCAGTTGGGACAGGGGCATATCTGGAAACACCATATATTTT. This codes for CASSWDRGISGNTIYF.

This chain joins TRBV19 and TRBJ2-2; TRBD2 agrees at 13 bases. Germline V gives CDR1 LNHDA, CDR2 SQIVND (reference sequence). CDR3 length: 16 residues. Unmatched junction bases numbered 8, after V lost 5 bases and J lost 8 bases. CDR3 protein: CASSFGLAGVSGELFF. CDR3 DNA sequence: TGTGCCAGTAGTTTCGGACTAGCGGGAGTATCTGGGGAGCTGTTTTTT.

J is TRBJ2-5 and V is TRBV7-9; 8 positions agree with TRBD1. This CDR3 spans 15 amino acids. J lost 5 bases, V lost 0 bases, and 5 bases had no gene match. The germline CDR1 and CDR2 sequences are SEHNR and FQNEAQ (reference sequence). The CDR3 reads CASSLAAGGLETQYF. In DNA form, the CDR3 reads TGTGCCAGCAGCTTAGCGGCAGGGGGCTTGGAGACCCAGTACTTC.

The chain has TRBV14 and TRBJ2-1; TRBD2 matches at 8 bases. The CDR3 totals 13 residues. The ends lost 6 bases at V and 9 bases at J; junction bases unmatched: 7. CDR1 is SGHDN and CDR2 is FVKESK in the germline V gene. The CDR3 sequence is CASRGVAGIEQFF. The CDR3 DNA is TGTGCCAGCAGGGGGGTAGCGGGAATTGAGCAGTTCTTC.

The J gene is TRBJ1-1, the V gene TRBV6-6, with unresolved D. Germline CDR1 MNHNY, CDR2 SVGAGI (reference sequence). The CDR3 totals 13 residues. Trimming took off 7 bases at V and 1 base at J, with 10 bases between the two ends. The CDR3 nucleotides are TGTGCCAGCAACCCACACCCGAACACTGAAGCTTTCTTT. Its translation: CASNPHPNTEAFF.

The rearrangement uses TRBV27 and TRBJ2-3; 9 bases align to TRBD2. Germline loops: CDR1 MNHEY, CDR2 SMNVEV (reference sequence). After removal of 6 bases from V and 2 bases from J, the junction contained 6 bases not matched to a gene. The CDR3 is 15 amino acids. The CDR3 region is CASSTRGRATDTQYF. CDR3 in DNA: TGTGCCAGCAGCACCCGCGGGAGGGCCACAGATACGCAGTATTTT.

CDR3 nucleotide sequence: TGTGCCAGCAGTTACTTGGGAGGCAGCTCCTACGAGCAGTACTTC. This translates into CASSYLGGSSYEQYF. J is TRBJ2-7 and V is TRBV6-5, with D possibly matching TRBD2 (6 bases). This CDR3 has 15 residues. Germline V gene lookup returns CDR1 MNHEY and CDR2 SVGAGI. The germline V and J ends were trimmed by 1 base and 0 bases, with 10 bases remaining between them.

This CDR3 reads CASSRSGQLNTEAFF. The DNA for the CDR3 is TGTGCCAGCAGTCGAAGCGGACAGCTGAACACTGAAGCTTTCTTT. The chain couples TRBV2 to TRBJ1-1; D may be TRBD1 (6 bases). Germline lookup yields CDR1 SNHLY and CDR2 FYNNEI. The ends were cut back, 5 bases at V and 0 bases at J, with 13 bases in the middle. The CDR3 is 15 residues long. Full variable domain (remainder filled in from reference TRBV2 and TRBJ1-1): EPEVTQTPSHQVTQMGQEVILRCVPISNHLYFYWYRQILGQKVEFLVSFYNNEISEKSEIFDDQFSVERPDGSNFTLKIRSTKLEDSAMYFCASSRSGQLNTEAFFGQGTRLTVV.

The rearrangement uses TRBV2 and TRBJ1-5; D is perhaps TRBD1 (6 bases). With 7 bases removed from V and 6 bases from J, the gap between germline ends came to 13 bases. Germline loops: CDR1 SNHLY, CDR2 FYNNEI. This CDR3 spans 13 amino acids. This CDR3 reads CASKERGGQPQHF. CDR3 coding DNA: TGTGCCAGCAAGGAGAGGGGGGGTCAGCCCCAGCATTTT.

The rearrangement uses TRBV28 and TRBJ2-7, with 7 bases identical to TRBD2. The CDR3 has 13 amino acids. CDR1 is MDHEN, CDR2 SYDVKM, per germline. The junction had 6 bases not matched to a gene; V was cut back by 10 bases and J by 0 bases. CDR3 DNA sequence: TGTGCCACCACTGGGGGGGTCTCCTACGAGCAGTACTTC. It yields the protein CATTGGVSYEQYF.

The chain uses TRBV15 and TRBJ2-7; 14 bases line up with TRBD2. The CDR3 is 16 residues long. The J segment lost 7 bases and the V segment lost 5 bases, leaving 10 bases of the junction unmatched. The germline CDR1 and CDR2 sequences are LNHNV and YYDKDF (reference sequence). In DNA, the CDR3 is TGTGCCACCAGCCTTGGAATGGGACTAGCGGGAGATGAGCAGTACTTC. Its translation: CATSLGMGLAGDEQYF.

The V and J genes are TRBV2 and TRBJ1-4; possibly TRBD1 for D (6 bases). The length of the CDR3 is 14 residues. Trimming removed 5 bases at V and 7 bases at J, with 14 bases between. CDR1 is SNHLY and CDR2 is FYNNEI in the germline V gene. The CDR3 region has the DNA TGTGCCAGCAGTTGGACAGACGAGCTTGAAAAACTGTTTTTT. Translating it yields CASSWTDELEKLFF.

This chain uses TRBV7-8 with TRBJ2-7, with TRBD1 identical over 7 bases. V dropped 4 bases and J dropped 4; count of bases not matched to a gene: 10. Germline V gives CDR1 SGHVS, CDR2 FQNEAQ. This CDR3 spans 15 amino acids. CDR3 in amino acids: CASSSQPGQTYEQYF. The DNA of the CDR3 is TGTGCCAGCAGCTCCCAACCGGGACAGACATACGAGCAGTACTTC.

This clone was recorded once. The V gene is TRBV7-8, the J gene TRBJ1-3; 7 bases fit TRBD1. Germline trimming cut 4 bases from V and 11 bases from J; bases unmatched to any gene: 11. Germline V gene lookup returns CDR1 SGHVS and CDR2 FQNEAQ. The length of the CDR3 is 14 residues. CDR3 residues: CASSSLKGASSIYF. CDR3 nucleotide sequence: TGTGCCAGCAGCTCCCTGAAGGGGGCGAGCTCCATATATTTT. The full variable domain, in which reference TRBV7-8 and TRBJ1-3 provide the parts outside the CDR3, is GAGVSQSPRYKVAKRGQDVALRCDPISGHVSLFWYQQALGQGPEFLTYFQNEAQLDKSGLPSDRFFAERPEGSVSTLKIQRTQQEDSAVYLCASSSLKGASSIYFGEGSWLTVV.

This rearrangement joins TRBV9 to TRBJ2-1, with D possibly being TRBD1 (6 bases). CDR1 SGDLS and CDR2 YYNGEE come from the germline V gene. With 1 base removed from V and 6 bases from J, the gap between germline ends came to 11 bases. The CDR3 totals 14 residues. The CDR3 is CASSVTGTTNEQFF. The CDR3 bases are TGTGCCAGCAGCGTAACCGGGACAACCAATGAGCAGTTCTTC.

The chain couples TRBV5-4 to TRBJ2-1; D ambiguous. V gave up 3 bases and J gave up 5 bases, with 21 bases separating them. CDR1 and CDR2 from the germline V gene are SGHNT and YYREEE (reference sequence). This CDR3 is 17 amino acids long. Written as DNA, the CDR3 is TGTGCCAGCAGCTCCCCCTGGCGTTACCGACGGGACAATGAGCAGTTCTTC. Encoded protein: CASSSPWRYRRDNEQFF.

The V gene is TRBV19, the J gene TRBJ1-6; tentatively, D is TRBD1 (6 bases). The CDR3 totals 14 residues. Germline V gene sequence: CDR1 LNHDA, CDR2 SQIVND (reference sequence). V was pared by 8 bases and J by 7 bases, with 15 bases between. CDR3 sequence reads: CASPPGQVNSPLHF. The CDR3 nucleotides are TGTGCCAGTCCTCCGGGACAAGTAAATTCACCCCTCCACTTT.

The chain combines TRBV5-4 with TRBJ2-2, with 11 bases fitting TRBD1. Germline CDR1 and CDR2: SGHNT and YYREEE (reference sequence). The J segment lost 5 bases and the V segment lost 4 bases, leaving 10 bases of the junction unmatched. The CDR3 length is 17 residues. CDR3 in DNA: TGTGCCAGCAGCCTCCTTGGACAGGGGGCTGGGACCGGGGAGCTGTTTTTT. This sequence encodes CASSLLGQGAGTGELFF.

J is TRBJ1-1 and V is TRBV5-1; 7 bases are shared with TRBD1. V shed 0 bases, J shed 6 bases, and the junction held 2 bases outside the gene matches. The CDR3 loop spans 13 amino acids. Germline values: CDR1 SGHRS, CDR2 YFSETQ. CDR3 amino acids: CASSLAGQAEAFF. In nucleotides, the CDR3 is TGCGCCAGCAGCTTGGCAGGACAGGCTGAAGCTTTCTTT. Drawing the rest from reference TRBV5-1 and TRBJ1-1, the complete variable domain is KAGVTQTPRYLIKTRGQQVTLSCSPISGHRSVSWYQQTPGQGLQFLFEYFSETQRNKGNFPGRFSGRQFSNSRSEMNVSTLELGDSALYLCASSLAGQAEAFFGQGTRLTVV.

This chain uses TRBV18 with TRBJ1-1; D gene ambiguous. Trimming removed 3 bases from V and 1 base from J, with 9 bases in between. The CDR3 runs to 14 residues. CDR1 KGHSH and CDR2 LQKENI come from the germline V gene. CDR3 in amino acids: CASSPKKQNTEAFF. The CDR3 DNA follows: TGTGCCAGCTCACCGAAAAAACAGAACACTGAAGCTTTCTTT.

The chain combines TRBV18 with TRBJ2-7, with TRBD1 matching over 7 bases. From germline, CDR1 is KGHSH and CDR2 LQKENI. The ends lost 3 bases at V and 2 bases at J; junction bases unmatched: 10. The CDR3 has 16 amino acids. The chain's CDR3 is CASSPITGVKAYEQYF. CDR3 bases: TGTGCCAGCTCACCTATCACAGGGGTAAAGGCCTACGAGCAGTACTTC.

This clone is a singleton in its sample. This chain uses TRBV7-9 with TRBJ2-3, with a tentative D call TRBD1 (5 bases). The length of the CDR3 is 14 residues. Germline V CDR1 and CDR2: SEHNR, FQNEAQ (reference sequence). V lost 6 bases and J 4 bases, leaving 14 bases between the germline ends. DNA of the CDR3: TGTGCCAGCAGTTCACACATCAGGGCAGATACGCAGTATTTT. Residues: CASSSHIRADTQYF.

The V call is TRBV5-6, the J call TRBJ2-5; D is possibly TRBD1 (5 bases). The CDR3 extends over 13 amino acids. The germline CDR1 and CDR2 sequences are SGHDT and YYEEEE. Trimming took off 0 bases at V and 5 bases at J, with 8 bases between the two ends. The CDR3 loop reads CASSLAAGETQYF. DNA for the CDR3: TGTGCCAGCAGCTTGGCGGCAGGGGAGACCCAGTACTTC.

The V call is TRBV2, the J call TRBJ2-7; D call uncertain. Trimming cost V 2 bases and J 5 bases, with 10 bases left between them. Germline assignment: CDR1 SNHLY and CDR2 FYNNEI. This CDR3 spans 13 amino acids. The chain's CDR3 is CASSEIASDEQYF. The CDR3 nucleotides are TGTGCCAGCAGTGAAATTGCATCGGACGAGCAGTACTTC.

Only one count was recorded for this clone. The J gene is TRBJ2-3, the V gene TRBV6-1; 8 nucleotides match TRBD1. The CDR3 extends over 15 amino acids. Germline V gene lookup returns CDR1 MNHNS and CDR2 SASEGT. J was trimmed by 4 bases and V by 1 base; bases with no gene match: 4. CDR3 in amino acids: CASSEETGGPDTQYF. The CDR3 DNA sequence: TGTGCCAGCAGTGAAGAAACAGGGGGACCAGATACGCAGTATTTT.

The CDR3 bases are TGTGCCAGCAGCACGACAGGTGGTTCACCCCTCCACTTT. Amino acid sequence: CASSTTGGSPLHF. The chain uses TRBV25-1 and TRBJ1-6; possible D gene TRBD1, 6 bases. CDR3 length: 13 residues. CDR1 MGHDK and CDR2 SYGVNS come from the germline V gene. The V and J ends lost 6 bases and 9 bases respectively, with 12 bases between them.

This clone appeared once. J is TRBJ1-2 and V is TRBV25-1; D remains ambiguous. V was pared by 3 bases and J by 3 bases, with 8 bases between. Germline V lookup: CDR1 MGHDK, CDR2 SYGVNS. There are 13 residues in the CDR3. The DNA of the CDR3 is TGTGCCAGCAGTGACCCCGGGGACTATGGCTACACCTTC. Protein sequence: CASSDPGDYGYTF.

The chain links TRBV5-4 to TRBJ2-5; a possible D gene is TRBD1 (5 bases). The J call may be wrong; the DNA end is better matched by TRBJ2-7. Germline V gives CDR1 SGHNT, CDR2 YYREEE (reference sequence). The CDR3 has 15 amino acids. In DNA, the CDR3 is TGTGCCAGCAGCTTACATCCAGGGCTCTCCTACGAGCAGTACTTC. Protein: CASSLHPGLSYEQYF.

This sequence joins TRBV2 and TRBJ1-1; D call uncertain. CDR1 SNHLY and CDR2 FYNNEI come from the germline V gene. There are 11 residues in the CDR3. V lost 3 bases and J 11 bases, leaving 10 bases between the germline ends. The CDR3: CASSETPKAFF. The CDR3 nucleotides read TGTGCCAGCAGTGAGACACCTAAGGCTTTCTTT. The full variable domain, with the rest looked up from reference TRBV2 and TRBJ1-1, is EPEVTQTPSHQVTQMGQEVILRCVPISNHLYFYWYRQILGQKVEFLVSFYNNEISEKSEIFDDQFSVERPDGSNFTLKIRSTKLEDSAMYFCASSETPKAFFGQGTRLTVV.